This T cell receptor (beta chain) emerged from a study of blood T cell repertoires in COVID-19 (TCRdb year 2020). General notes on the study: Samples from collaborators originated in the United States, Italy and Spain and spanned both the acute and convalescent phases of COVID-19. The material from the prospective study consisted of cDNA or gDNA derived from T cells, B-cell-depleted T cells, or PBMCs. The dataset comprised deeply sampled blood TCRbeta repertoires from subjects exposed to, actively infected with, or recovered from COVID-19. A freely available public database, intended as a resource for researchers studying the immune response to SARS-CoV-2, is where the repertoires were released. The samples were drawn from the first 160 participants of the ongoing ImmuneRACE study and from under 1,500 subjects provided by 6 global collaborators. Sample metadata almost always included a de-identified subject ID, COVID-19 status, age in years and sex. Where available, HLA class I and class II types were obtained from metadata supplied by the sample provider rather than from assay-based typing.

TCRbeta CDR3 regions were amplified from genomic DNA by means of the immunoSEQ Assay, a bias-controlled multiplex PCR. Per the authors' processing: Within the assay, amplification of reference gene primers was used to estimate how many nucleated cells each sample contained. To quantify the absolute abundance of each unique TCRbeta CDR3 rearrangement, sequence reads were collapsed and filtered. Productive Simpson clonality was computed per sample as the square root of Simpson's diversity index over productive rearrangements. The immuneACCESS repertoire file appears here via TCRdb, limited to in-frame rearrangements. These files lack a portion of the clones; in checked studies, under half of the deficit traces to unresolved V genes, and the cause of the others is not known. V and J calls and clone size are as listed in that table; D and trimming were resolved from the DNA. The sample profile shows about 65,000 clones; 85% to 95% of them were found once. The ten largest make up around 2.6% of the sample.

Notes on this clone: Its antigen is not yet known. No per-base quality is available; no much larger clone lies one base away.

The V end gives up 3 bases and the J end 3 bases, leaving 7 bases in the junction not matched to a gene. Sequences MNHEY (CDR1) and SVGAGI (CDR2) are obtained from the germline V gene. The CDR3 runs 16 residues from the cysteine to the phenylalanine. Only CDR3 DNA is held: 48 bases, read in frame from base 1. Overall study outcomes, separate from this receptor: The amount of clinical and demographic metadata varied by source and participant and was provided uncurated.

Whole blood was collected in K2EDTA tubes by collaborating institutions according to the institutions' own protocols. For TCRbeta analysis, collaborators shipped samples as frozen whole blood, isolated PBMCs, or DNA extracted from either of those sample types. The receptor chain draws on TRBV6-5 and TRBJ1-3, and 8 bases in between align with TRBD1. The source of this sequence is a man between 65 and 85 years old with active COVID-19. Sequenced input: peripheral blood. The nucleotides are TGTGCCAGCAGTTATCAGACAGGGGAATTTGGAAACACCATATATTTT. Its amino acids are CASSYQTGEFGNTIYF.